The entry below gives a single TCR beta chain sequence along with its context. The antigen remains undetermined. In each case, RNA was isolated and then reverse transcribed into cDNA as the sequencing template. Method: immunoSEQ multiplex PCR; TCRdb's copy keeps in-frame clones and lacks some. Altogether around 140,000 clones are present, about 47% being singletons, with the ten largest covering 0.95% to 1%. The data are from a study of CD8+ T cells in alopecia areata. Looked up from germline, CDR1 is SGHVS and CDR2 is FNYEAQ. The CDR3 is 17 amino acids. V trimming: 4 bases; J trimming: 5 bases; junction bases outside the gene matches: 9. Lesional scalp punch biopsies and peripheral blood were collected from alopecia areata patients. Study-wide findings and caveats: Besides other cells, scalp samples also yield sequences of resident alphabeta T cells from normal skin.

The sample consisted of CD4+ T cells sorted from blood, taken at week 0. The rearrangement joins TRBV7-6 to TRBJ2-5, with TRBD2 matching over 14 bases. The sequence was collected from a human donor with alopecia areata. CDR3 residues: CASSYTGTSGSGETQYF. CDR3 sequence (DNA): TGTGCCAGCAGCTATACCGGGACTAGCGGGAGTGGGGAGACCCAGTACTTC.